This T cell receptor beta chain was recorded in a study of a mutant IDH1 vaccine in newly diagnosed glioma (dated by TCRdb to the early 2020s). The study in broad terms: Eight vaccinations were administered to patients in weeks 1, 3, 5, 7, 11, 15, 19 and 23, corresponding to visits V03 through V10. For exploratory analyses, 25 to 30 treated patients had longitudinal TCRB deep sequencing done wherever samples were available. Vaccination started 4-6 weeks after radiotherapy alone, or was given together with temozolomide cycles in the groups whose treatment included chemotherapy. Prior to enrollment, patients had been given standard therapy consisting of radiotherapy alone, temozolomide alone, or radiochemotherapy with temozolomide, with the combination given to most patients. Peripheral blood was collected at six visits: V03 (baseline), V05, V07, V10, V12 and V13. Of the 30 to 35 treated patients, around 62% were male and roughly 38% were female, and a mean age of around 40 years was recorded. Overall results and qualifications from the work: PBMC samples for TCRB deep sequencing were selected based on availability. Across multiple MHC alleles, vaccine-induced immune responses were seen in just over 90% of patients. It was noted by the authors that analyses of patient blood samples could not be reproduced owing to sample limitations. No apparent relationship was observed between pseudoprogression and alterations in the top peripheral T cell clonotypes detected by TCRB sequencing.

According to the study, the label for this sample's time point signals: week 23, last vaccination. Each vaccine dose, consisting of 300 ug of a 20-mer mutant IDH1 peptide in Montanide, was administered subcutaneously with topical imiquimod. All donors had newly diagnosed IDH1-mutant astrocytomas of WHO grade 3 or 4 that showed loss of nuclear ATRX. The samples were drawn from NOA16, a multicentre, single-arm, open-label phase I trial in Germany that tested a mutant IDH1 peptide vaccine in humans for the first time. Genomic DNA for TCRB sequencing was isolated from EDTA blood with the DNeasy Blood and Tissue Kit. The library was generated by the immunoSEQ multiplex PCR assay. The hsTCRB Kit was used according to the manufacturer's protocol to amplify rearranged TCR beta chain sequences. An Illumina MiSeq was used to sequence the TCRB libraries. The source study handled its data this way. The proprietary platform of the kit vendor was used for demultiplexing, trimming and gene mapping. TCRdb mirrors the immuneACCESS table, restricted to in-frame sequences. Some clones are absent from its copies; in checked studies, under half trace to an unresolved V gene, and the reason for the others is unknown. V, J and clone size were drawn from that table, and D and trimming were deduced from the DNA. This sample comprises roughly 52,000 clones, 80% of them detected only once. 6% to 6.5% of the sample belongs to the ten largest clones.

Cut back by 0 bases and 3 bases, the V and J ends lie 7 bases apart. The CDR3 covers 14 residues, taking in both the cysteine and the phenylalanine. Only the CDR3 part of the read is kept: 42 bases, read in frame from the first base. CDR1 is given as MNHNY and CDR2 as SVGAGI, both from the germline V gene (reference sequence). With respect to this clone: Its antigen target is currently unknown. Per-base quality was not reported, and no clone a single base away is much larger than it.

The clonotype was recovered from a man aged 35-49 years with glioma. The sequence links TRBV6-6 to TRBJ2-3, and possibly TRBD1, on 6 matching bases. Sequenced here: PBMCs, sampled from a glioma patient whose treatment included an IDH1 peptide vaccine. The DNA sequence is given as TGTGCCAGCAGTTACTCGCAGGGGACAGATACGCAGTATTTT. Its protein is CASSYSQGTDTQYF.